These 11 T cell receptor beta chains were sequenced from one sample in a study of cytomegalovirus exposure and HLA in healthy donors. Primers: 60 Vbeta forward and 13 Jbeta reverse. Clones were read by immunoSEQ multiplex PCR, and TCRdb kept only the in-frame ones, dropping some. The data show approximately 100,000 clones, 70% to 75% seen once. Sequencing used PBMCs. Receptors originate from a female donor in good health and CMV-seronegative.

V usage is TRBV11-2 and J usage is TRBJ2-1, with 8 bases aligning to TRBD2. This CDR3 is built from 19 residues. The V gene end was trimmed by 3 bases and the J gene end by 0 bases; junction bases not matched to a gene: 13. The germline V gene has CDR1 SGHAT and CDR2 FQNNGV. CDR3 loop: CASSFPSSGFLSSYNEQFF. In nucleotides, the CDR3 is TGTGCCAGCAGCTTCCCCTCTAGCGGGTTCTTAAGCTCCTACAATGAGCAGTTCTTC.

The chain has TRBV9 and TRBJ1-1; TRBD1 aligns across 7 bases. The CDR3 sequence is 15 residues long. V lost 0 bases to trimming and J lost 3 bases; unmatched junction nucleotides: 5. Germline lookup yields CDR1 SGDLS and CDR2 YYNGEE. In DNA form, the CDR3 reads TGTGCCAGCAGCGTAGGGACAGGCATTGACACTGAAGCTTTCTTT. Its translation: CASSVGTGIDTEAFF.

This clone occurred a few times. The chain uses TRBV29-1 and TRBJ2-5; 8 bases are a match to TRBD1. Germline lookup yields CDR1 SQVTM and CDR2 ANQGSEA. V gave up 4 bases and J gave up 2 bases; unmatched junction bases: 6. This CDR3 is 14 amino acids long. This CDR3 reads CSVAGGAGQETQYF. CDR3 in DNA: TGCAGCGTTGCAGGGGGCGCGGGGCAAGAGACCCAGTACTTC.

The chain is built from TRBV28 and TRBJ1-5; TRBD1 is a possible D gene (5 bases). CDR3 length equals 13 residues. The germline V gene has CDR1 MDHEN and CDR2 SYDVKM. V was clipped by 5 bases and J by 7 bases, with 12 bases between them. The CDR3 sequence: CASSGRVDQPQHF. The DNA for the CDR3 is TGTGCCAGCAGTGGCAGGGTCGACCAGCCCCAGCATTTT.

The chain combines TRBV27 with TRBJ2-5; no reliable D call. V was clipped by 10 bases and J by 7 bases, with 16 bases between them. This CDR3 is 12 amino acids long. Germline V gene sequence: CDR1 MNHEY, CDR2 SMNVEV (reference sequence). Written as DNA, the CDR3 is TGTGCCACCTCCTCGGCGGTAGGGACCCAGTACTTC. Amino acid sequence: CATSSAVGTQYF.

CDR3 DNA sequence: TGTGCCAGCAGTTTCGCCAGAAATCAGCCCCAGCATTTT. Translated: CASSFARNQPQHF. The chain combines TRBV27 with TRBJ1-5; D call uncertain. V lost 3 bases and J lost 4, with 7 bases in between. Germline CDR1 reads MNHEY; CDR2 reads SMNVEV (reference sequence). The CDR3 is 13 amino acids.

The chain carries TRBV4-2 and TRBJ2-3, with 9 bases aligning to TRBD2. Germline loops: CDR1 LGHNA, CDR2 YNFKEQ. V lost 0 bases and J lost 5; bases outside the gene matches: 3. The CDR3 runs 15 residues. This chain's CDR3 is CASSQDQAGGDTQYF. The CDR3, as DNA: TGTGCCAGCAGCCAAGATCAAGCGGGAGGAGATACGCAGTATTTT.

The chain joins TRBV7-2 to TRBJ2-7; TRBD1 matches at 7 bases. This CDR3 has 12 amino acids. Germline V gene lookup returns CDR1 SGHTA and CDR2 FQGNSA. Trimming removed 8 bases from V and 4 bases from J; junction bases left unmatched: 5. The CDR3 sequence: CASVGGLYEQYF. CDR3 nucleotide sequence: TGTGCCAGCGTAGGGGGCCTTTACGAGCAGTACTTC.

This clone was counted once. The chain has TRBV2 and TRBJ1-5; no reliable D call. CDR3 length equals 13 residues. Per the germline V gene, CDR1 is SNHLY and CDR2 is FYNNEI. Between the trimmed V and J ends, which lost 3 bases and 10 bases, there was a span of 13 bases. In DNA, the CDR3 is TGTGCCAGCAGTGATAAGAGAGGGAAACCCCAGCATTTT. This encodes CASSDKRGKPQHF.

This chain joins TRBV6-7 and TRBJ1-2; 7 positions agree with TRBD1. TRBV6-7 is marked as an open reading frame, function uncertain. V gave up 2 bases and J gave up 2 bases; unmatched junction bases: 5. This CDR3 is 15 amino acids long. For the CDR3, the DNA is TGTGCCAGCAGTTACCGGACAGGATCGAACTATGGCTACACCTTC. It encodes CASSYRTGSNYGYTF.

This chain uses TRBV9 with TRBJ2-7, with a weak D call TRBD2 (6 bases). The CDR3 runs 14 residues. Germline V gene lookup returns CDR1 SGDLS and CDR2 YYNGEE. Trimming took 0 bases from V and 6 from J, leaving 13 bases between them. The CDR3 loop is CASSVAGSPVEQYF. The CDR3 nucleotides are TGTGCCAGCAGCGTAGCCGGGAGTCCGGTCGAGCAGTACTTC.